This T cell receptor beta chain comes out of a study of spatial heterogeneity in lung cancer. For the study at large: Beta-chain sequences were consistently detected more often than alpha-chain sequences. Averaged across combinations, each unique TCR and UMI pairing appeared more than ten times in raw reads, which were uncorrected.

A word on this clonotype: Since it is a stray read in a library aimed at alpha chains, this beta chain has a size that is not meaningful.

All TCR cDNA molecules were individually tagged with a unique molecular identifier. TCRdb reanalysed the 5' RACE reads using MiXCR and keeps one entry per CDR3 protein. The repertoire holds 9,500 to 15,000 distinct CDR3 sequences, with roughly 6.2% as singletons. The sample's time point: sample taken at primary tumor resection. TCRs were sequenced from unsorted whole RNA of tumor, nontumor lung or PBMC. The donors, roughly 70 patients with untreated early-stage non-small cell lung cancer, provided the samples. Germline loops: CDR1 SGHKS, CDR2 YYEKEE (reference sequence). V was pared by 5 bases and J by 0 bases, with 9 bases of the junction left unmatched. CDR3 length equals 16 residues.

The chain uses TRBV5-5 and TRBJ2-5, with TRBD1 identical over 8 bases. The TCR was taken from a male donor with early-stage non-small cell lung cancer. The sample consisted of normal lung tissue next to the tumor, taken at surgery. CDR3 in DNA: TGTGCCAGCAGACCCGACAGGGGCAACCACCAAGAGACCCAGTACTTC. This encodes CASRPDRGNHQETQYF.